This T cell receptor beta chain was sequenced during a study of shared clonotypes between healthy human individuals. The study, taken as a whole, reports: Memory subsets had estimated richness that was generally smaller than that of naive subsets. Donor scarcity curtailed the genetic and exposure-history diversity represented herein.

With regard to this clone: The antigen remains unidentified. The sample contains more than one DNA sequence encoding this CDR3.

The germline V gene has CDR1 MNHNS and CDR2 SASEGT. The CDR3 is 15 amino acids. Trimming cost V 6 bases and J 2 bases; bases outside gene matches: 4. Each PCR replicate from the sorted subsets contained 150 to 250 ng DNA, which is 25,000 to 30,000 T cell genomes. Method: immunoSEQ multiplex PCR; TCRdb's copy keeps in-frame clones and lacks some. The sample lists 2 million to 2.5 million clones; 85% to 95% were seen once. The chain carries TRBV6-1 and TRBJ2-2; 9 nucleotides agree with TRBD1. Sequenced material: naive CD4+ T cells from PBMCs. Subset denoted: CD45RA+ positively selected. The origin of this receptor is a young man in good health. Some clones in this sample may be carry-over from other donors' samples. Here the CDR3 reads CASRPGQGNTGELFF. CDR3 DNA: TGTGCCAGCAGGCCGGGACAGGGAAACACCGGGGAGCTGTTTTTT.